Listed below are T cell receptor beta chains from one sample, sequenced in a study of T cell changes during pregnancy in multiple sclerosis. The table came from immunoSEQ multiplex PCR; TCRdb's copy has only in-frame clones and leaves some out. The repertoire has some 90,000 clones, 91% of them found once; the top ten carry about 1.7%. This sample comprised peripheral blood, obtained after pregnancy. The receptors shown here come from a female donor in good health, enrolled as a control in a pregnancy study. CDR3s include the opening cysteine and the closing phenylalanine or tryptophan. The order of the fields is D gene, V gene, J gene, clone size, CDR3 DNA, CDR3 protein. The D gene is left open where the match is weak. A row's size may be missing; if present it is once, few, many or a size class.

D gene: -
V gene: TRBV27
J gene: TRBJ2-3
clone size: -
CDR3 DNA: TGTGCCAGCAGAGCTCCCCTCGGGGCAGATACGCAGTATTTT
CDR3 protein: CASRAPLGADTQYF

D gene: -
V gene: TRBV7-2
J gene: TRBJ1-1
clone size: once
CDR3 DNA: TGTGCCAGCAGCCTCGGGACAAAGACTGAAGCTTTCTTT
CDR3 protein: CASSLGTKTEAFF

D gene: TRBD1
V gene: TRBV10-3
J gene: TRBJ1-3
clone size: -
CDR3 DNA: TGTGCCATCACCAGACAGGGGCCCGGAAACACCATATATTTT
CDR3 protein: CAITRQGPGNTIYF

D gene: TRBD2
V gene: TRBV2
J gene: TRBJ2-5
clone size: -
CDR3 DNA: TGTGCCAGCAATGAAGCGGGAGTACCACAAGAGACCCAGTACTTC
CDR3 protein: CASNEAGVPQETQYF

D gene: -
V gene: TRBV6-6
J gene: TRBJ2-1
clone size: once
CDR3 DNA: TGTGCCACCGCGGAGGTCTCCTACAATGAGCAGTTCTTC
CDR3 protein: CATAEVSYNEQFF

D gene: TRBD2
V gene: TRBV7-3
J gene: TRBJ2-3
clone size: -
CDR3 DNA: TGTGCCAGCAGCTTAGTAGCGGGGGGCCTCACAGATACGCAGTATTTT
CDR3 protein: CASSLVAGGLTDTQYF

D gene: TRBD1
V gene: TRBV4-3
J gene: TRBJ1-4
clone size: once
CDR3 DNA: TGCGCCAGCAGCCAAGATTCGACAGGGGCGACTAATGAAAAACTGTTTTTT
CDR3 protein: CASSQDSTGATNEKLFF

D gene: -
V gene: TRBV27
J gene: TRBJ1-5
clone size: once
CDR3 DNA: TGTGCCAGCGGTTCCGAAGACAGTCACCTTAGCAATCAGCCCCAGCATTTT
CDR3 protein: CASGSEDSHLSNQPQHF

D gene: -
V gene: TRBV6-5
J gene: TRBJ1-2
clone size: -
CDR3 DNA: TGTGCCAGCAGTTACTCGGGCAGGGATGGCTACACCTTC
CDR3 protein: CASSYSGRDGYTF

D gene: TRBD1
V gene: TRBV6-1
J gene: TRBJ1-2
clone size: once
CDR3 DNA: TGTGCCAGCAGTGGCCCGGGGCGGGTGAGGGGGCGAGTCTTTTTC
CDR3 protein: CASSGPGRVRGRVFF

D gene: TRBD2
V gene: TRBV27
J gene: TRBJ2-7
clone size: -
CDR3 DNA: TGTGCCAGCAGTCAATTCCGGGATCTAGCGGACGAGCAGTACTTC
CDR3 protein: CASSQFRDLADEQYF

D gene: -
V gene: TRBV4-3
J gene: TRBJ2-1
clone size: once
CDR3 DNA: TGCGCCAGCAGCCTATTCCGCGGTGAGCAGTTCTTC
CDR3 protein: CASSLFRGEQFF

D gene: TRBD1
V gene: TRBV7-9
J gene: TRBJ1-5
clone size: -
CDR3 DNA: TGTGCCAGCAGCTTAGGAGGACAGGGACCCCCTCGGCCCCAGCATTTT
CDR3 protein: CASSLGGQGPPRPQHF

D gene: TRBD1
V gene: TRBV12-5
J gene: TRBJ1-5
clone size: -
CDR3 DNA: TGTGCTAGTCGACAGGGAGATATTCAGCCCCAGCATTTT
CDR3 protein: CASRQGDIQPQHF

D gene: TRBD1
V gene: TRBV12-5
J gene: TRBJ2-3
clone size: -
CDR3 DNA: TGTGCTAGTGGTTTTGGGACCGGGACAGGGGGCACAGATACGCAGTATTTT
CDR3 protein: CASGFGTGTGGTDTQYF

D gene: TRBD1
V gene: TRBV2
J gene: TRBJ2-5
clone size: -
CDR3 DNA: TGTGCCAGCAGTAAAGGACAGGTCCAAGAGACCCAGTACTTC
CDR3 protein: CASSKGQVQETQYF

D gene: TRBD1
V gene: TRBV5-1
J gene: TRBJ2-3
clone size: -
CDR3 DNA: TGCGCCAGCAGCTCCGGGACAGGCACAGATACGCAGTATTTT
CDR3 protein: CASSSGTGTDTQYF

D gene: TRBD1
V gene: TRBV2
J gene: TRBJ2-7
clone size: -
CDR3 DNA: TGTGCCAGCGGGGGACAGGGGGGCAGCGAGCAGTACTTC
CDR3 protein: CASGGQGGSEQYF

D gene: TRBD1
V gene: TRBV30
J gene: TRBJ1-5
clone size: -
CDR3 DNA: TGTGCCTGGACGGACAGGAACAATCAGCCCCAGCATTTT
CDR3 protein: CAWTDRNNQPQHF

D gene: -
V gene: TRBV6-1
J gene: TRBJ1-1
clone size: -
CDR3 DNA: TGTGCCAGCAGTGATGGGGGGGGTGAAGCTTTCTTT
CDR3 protein: CASSDGGGEAFF

D gene: -
V gene: TRBV7-9
J gene: TRBJ1-2
clone size: -
CDR3 DNA: TGTGCCAGCAGCTCCCCGACGGGAAACAGAAGATACACCTTC
CDR3 protein: CASSSPTGNRRYTF

D gene: TRBD2
V gene: TRBV6-1
J gene: TRBJ2-1
clone size: -
CDR3 DNA: TGTGCCAGCAGTGCGGCTAGCGGGGGGGCCCCCTACAATGAGCAGTTCTTC
CDR3 protein: CASSAASGGAPYNEQFF

D gene: TRBD1
V gene: TRBV4-2
J gene: TRBJ2-1
clone size: -
CDR3 DNA: TGTGCCAGCAGCCAAGGAGGGGGCACTTACAATGAGCAGTTCTTC
CDR3 protein: CASSQGGGTYNEQFF

D gene: -
V gene: TRBV9
J gene: TRBJ2-7
clone size: -
CDR3 DNA: TGTGCCAGCAGCGTAGGAGGATTCTCCTACGAGCAGTACTTC
CDR3 protein: CASSVGGFSYEQYF

D gene: TRBD1
V gene: TRBV5-5
J gene: TRBJ1-5
clone size: -
CDR3 DNA: TGTGCCAGCAGCACGGGACAGGTTAGCAATCAGCCCCAGCATTTT
CDR3 protein: CASSTGQVSNQPQHF